This T cell receptor (beta chain) was sequenced for a study of blood T cell repertoires in COVID-19. Libraries were prepared by immunoSEQ multiplex PCR; TCRdb keeps only in-frame clonotypes and omits some of them. The sample lists over 30,000 clones; 90% were seen once. In germline, CDR1 is SGHTA, CDR2 FQGTGA. The CDR3 is made up of 15 amino acids. Germline trimming cut 5 bases from V and 7 bases from J; bases unmatched to any gene: 11. Sequencing was carried out using peripheral blood. The receptor comes from a man in his 70s with active or convalescent COVID-19. The chain has TRBV7-3 and TRBJ1-5, with 7 bases lining up with TRBD1. CDR3 residues: CASSPTGESWQPQHF. Written as DNA, the CDR3 is TGTGCCAGCAGCCCTACAGGGGAGAGCTGGCAGCCCCAGCATTTT. The full variable domain, in which reference TRBV7-3 and TRBJ1-5 provide the parts outside the CDR3, is GAGVSQTPSNKVTEKGKYVELRCDPISGHTALYWYRQSLGQGPEFLIYFQGTGAADDSGLPNDRFFAVRPEGSVSTLKIQRTERGDSAVYLCASSPTGESWQPQHFGDGTRLSIL.